A single sample is the source of the 2 T cell receptor beta chains below, sequenced in a study of T cells expressing NK-cell markers. TCRdb reprocessed the 5' RACE reads, keeping one entry per CDR3 protein, no DNA. The data show about 110,000 distinct CDR3 sequences, and the top ten clones hold less than 20%. The sample taken for sequencing was blood T cells: a sorted CD56 or NKG2C T cell subset, CD4+ or CD8+ T cells, or bulk PBMC T cells (not recorded which). Source of these receptors: a woman between 18 and 70 years old in good health.

This rearrangement joins TRBV24-1 to TRBJ2-2; TCRdb picks TRBD1, but there is no DNA to check that call. CDR3 length equals 17 residues. CDR1 and CDR2 (germline): KGHDR, SFDVKD. The CDR3 here is CATSDGNRAVNTGELFF.

CDR3 protein: CASSQVGLAGGYNEQFF. This chain uses TRBV4-3 with TRBJ2-1; TCRdb's D gene call, TRBD2, goes unchecked for lack of DNA. Per the germline V gene, CDR1 is LGHNA and CDR2 is YSLEER. The CDR3 runs to 17 residues.